The 20 T cell receptor beta chains below come from one sample, sequenced in a study of blood T cells in healthy people across ages. Next came a second PCR, run for about 7 to 12 cycles, which used a sample-barcoded 5' primer along with a J-beta primer mix. TCRdb re-called the 5' RACE reads through MiXCR, storing one row per CDR3 protein. There are 1.8 million or so distinct CDR3 sequences in the sample; roughly two fifths occur only once, and roughly 23% lies in the top ten. The sequenced sample was blood. The origin of the receptors is a human donor in good health.

This clonotype was found a few times. The V call is TRBV5-1, the J call TRBJ2-3; weak D call: TRBD1 (6 bases). This CDR3 has 15 residues. Trimming left V 3 bases short and J 0 bases short, with 11 bases between. Per the germline V gene, CDR1 is SGHRS and CDR2 is YFSETQ. CDR3 amino acids: CASSSGQPSTDTQYF. The DNA of the CDR3 is TGCGCCAGCAGCTCGGGACAACCGAGCACAGATACGCAGTATTTT.

The CDR3 loop is CASSSGTYQDTQYF. CDR3 DNA sequence: TGTGCCAGCAGCTCTGGGACTTATCAAGATACGCAGTATTTT. This chain joins TRBV11-3 and TRBJ2-3; D is perhaps TRBD2 (6 bases). CDR1 and CDR2 (germline): SGHNT, YENEEA. The CDR3 extends over 14 amino acids. Trimming pared 4 bases from V and 5 bases from J, leaving 13 bases between.

The CDR3 DNA reads as TGTGCCAGCAGCCGATCACGGACAGGGGAGTATGGCTACACCTTC. Amino acid sequence: CASSRSRTGEYGYTF. The rearrangement uses TRBV7-2 and TRBJ1-2; 9 bases match TRBD1. V gave up 5 bases and J gave up 5 bases; unmatched junction bases: 9. CDR3 length: 15 residues. Germline V CDR1 and CDR2: SGHTA, FQGNSA.

The V call is TRBV2, the J call TRBJ1-5; D possibly corresponds to TRBD1 (6 bases). The CDR3 length is 16 residues. Germline V lookup: CDR1 SNHLY, CDR2 FYNNEI. The germline V and J ends were trimmed by 5 bases and 4 bases, with 18 bases remaining between them. CDR3 loop: CASSPLGGAPNQPQHF. CDR3 coding DNA: TGTGCCAGCAGTCCTCTAGGGGGGGCACCTAATCAGCCCCAGCATTTT. The whole variable domain, remainder taken from reference TRBV2 and TRBJ1-5, is EPEVTQTPSHQVTQMGQEVILRCVPISNHLYFYWYRQILGQKVEFLVSFYNNEISEKSEIFDDQFSVERPDGSNFTLKIRSTKLEDSAMYFCASSPLGGAPNQPQHFGDGTRLSIL.

CDR3 sequence reads: CASSLWHEQFF. DNA for the CDR3: TGCGCCAGCAGCTTATGGCATGAGCAGTTCTTC. This rearrangement joins TRBV5-1 to TRBJ2-1; D is ambiguous. CDR1 is SGHRS, CDR2 YFSETQ, per germline. This CDR3 is 11 amino acids long. Trimming left V 2 bases short and J 8 bases short, with 5 bases between.

The chain uses TRBV21-1 and TRBJ2-2; the table's D call TRBD1 went unverified against the DNA. TRBV21-1 is assigned pseudogene status. The CDR3 consists of 16 residues. The CDR3 is CASSKWDRSNTGELFF. CDR3 DNA sequence: TGTGCCAGCAGCAAGTGGGACAGGTCGAACACCGGGGAGCTGTTTTTT.

The gene calls are TRBV7-8 and TRBJ1-2; no reliable D call. The germline V gene encodes CDR1 SGHVS and CDR2 FQNEAQ. The CDR3 totals 12 residues. V lost 5 bases and J 4 bases, leaving 8 bases between the germline ends. The CDR3 region is CASSPHVYGYTF. CDR3 DNA: TGTGCCAGCAGCCCCCATGTCTATGGCTACACCTTC.

In this sample, this clonotype turned up a few times. This chain joins TRBV6-6 and TRBJ2-5; D unclear. Germline V gene sequence: CDR1 MNHNY, CDR2 SVGAGI (reference sequence). This CDR3 is built from 17 residues. V was shortened by 0 bases and J by 2 bases, with 16 bases between the two germline ends. DNA of the CDR3: TGTGCCAGCAGTTACTCGATACTTTCCCCTTTACAAGAGACCCAGTACTTC. Residues: CASSYSILSPLQETQYF.

The rearrangement joins TRBV12-3 or TRBV12-4 to TRBJ2-7, with D perhaps matching TRBD2 (6 bases). The germline V and J ends were trimmed by 1 base and 0 bases, with 16 bases remaining between them. This CDR3 region has 17 residues. CDR3 in DNA: TGTGCCAGCAGTTTAGTGGTGCACCCGACTAGCTCCTACGAGCAGTACTTC. It codes for CASSLVVHPTSSYEQYF.

The CDR3 reads CASSLAGAGVDEQYF. Written as DNA, the CDR3 is TGCGCCAGCAGCTTGGCCGGGGCAGGGGTAGACGAGCAGTACTTC. The gene calls are TRBV5-1 and TRBJ2-4; perhaps TRBD1 as D (6 bases). The closer fit of TRBJ2-7 to the DNA end suggests the J call may be wrong. Germline V gene data show CDR1 as SGHRS and CDR2 as YFSETQ. This CDR3 contains 15 residues.

This chain joins TRBV29-1 and TRBJ2-5, with 7 bases lining up with TRBD1. The end of the DNA is better explained by TRBJ2-7, so the J call may be wrong. The CDR3 loop spans 13 amino acids. Germline V CDR1 and CDR2: SQVTM, ANQGSEA. This CDR3 is CSGRQGREGEQYF. Here the CDR3 DNA reads TGCAGCGGACGACAGGGTAGAGAAGGCGAGCAGTACTTC.

This chain links TRBV29-1 with TRBJ2-3; 8 bases fit TRBD2. The CDR3 has 13 amino acids. Germline lookup yields CDR1 SQVTM and CDR2 ANQGSEA. The J segment lost 5 bases and the V segment lost 7 bases, leaving 8 bases of the junction unmatched. The CDR3 sequence: CSGRRGGEDTQYF. The CDR3, as DNA: TGCAGCGGTCGACGGGGGGGCGAAGATACGCAGTATTTT.

The V gene is TRBV2, the J gene TRBJ2-7; D is possibly TRBD1 (5 bases). V shed 3 bases and J shed 5 bases, with 14 bases lying between them. The germline CDR1 and CDR2 sequences are SNHLY and FYNNEI. CDR3 length: 14 amino acids. CDR3 residues: CASSEWQGKNEQYF. The CDR3 DNA reads as TGTGCCAGCAGTGAGTGGCAGGGTAAGAACGAGCAGTACTTC.

This clonotype was detected a few times. The chain links TRBV12-3 or TRBV12-4 to TRBJ1-4, with 8 bases lining up with TRBD1. J lost 7 bases, V lost 3 bases, and 7 bases had no gene match. This CDR3 has 15 residues. The CDR3 DNA is TGTGCCAGCAGTTTTTGGCAGGGGGCCGGTGAAAAACTGTTTTTT. Its protein is CASSFWQGAGEKLFF.

The V and J genes are TRBV7-2 and TRBJ2-1; D is undetermined. This CDR3 has 14 amino acids. The germline V and J ends were trimmed by 5 bases and 7 bases, with 15 bases remaining between them. Germline CDR1 SGHTA, CDR2 FQGNSA. DNA of the CDR3: TGTGCCAGCAGCCCCCGAAGGTTAGGTAATGAGCAGTTCTTC. This sequence encodes CASSPRRLGNEQFF.

There are a few counts of this clonotype. V is TRBV20-1 and J is TRBJ1-4; D not certain. The CDR3 extends over 14 amino acids. From germline, CDR1 is DFQATT and CDR2 SNEGSKA (reference sequence). V lost 5 bases, J lost 0 bases, and 10 bases lay in between. This CDR3 is CSAQGLATNEKLFF. The CDR3 nucleotides are TGCAGTGCTCAAGGGTTGGCAACTAATGAAAAACTGTTTTTT.

The chain has TRBV12-3 or TRBV12-4 and TRBJ2-7; possible D gene TRBD2, 6 bases. Trimming stripped 5 bases from V and 7 bases from J, with 18 bases between. The CDR3 consists of 14 residues. CDR3 nucleotides: TGTGCCAGCAGTCTCGAGGAGGGTTTAGGTGAGCAGTACTTC. This translates into CASSLEEGLGEQYF.

As to this clonotype: Its ends do not fully match the called genes, so a read error is possible. The chain has TRBV10-3 and TRBJ1-1; perhaps TRBD1 as D (6 bases). CDR1 is ENHRY, CDR2 SYGVKD, per germline. The CDR3 is made up of 14 amino acids. The CDR3 DNA reads as TGTGCCATCAGTGAAAACCGGGACAACACTGAAACTTTCTTT. Amino acid sequence: CAISENRDNTETFF.

J is TRBJ2-1 and V is TRBV28; D may be TRBD1 (5 bases). Trimming cost V 5 bases and J 5 bases, with 16 bases left between them. The CDR3 runs to 15 residues. Germline V gene sequence: CDR1 MDHEN, CDR2 SYDVKM. CDR3 loop: CASSGAETADNEQFF. CDR3 sequence (DNA): TGTGCCAGCAGTGGAGCCGAGACAGCCGACAATGAGCAGTTCTTC.

This clonotype came up a few times. The rearrangement joins TRBV25-1 to TRBJ2-5; D is perhaps TRBD2 (6 bases). The CDR3 is made up of 14 amino acids. Trimming took 5 bases from V and 3 from J, leaving 13 bases between them. Germline V lookup: CDR1 MGHDK, CDR2 SYGVNS. The CDR3 DNA reads TGTGCCAGCAGTCCGGAGGCGGGAAAAGAGACCCAGTACTTC. Translating it yields CASSPEAGKETQYF.